The clone carrying this T cell receptor (beta chain) was seen more than once but under ten times. The antigen remains unidentified. Extracted RNA was reverse transcribed, and the resulting cDNA served as sequencing template. Using immunoSEQ multiplex PCR, the repertoire was profiled, and TCRdb retains in-frame clones only, with some absent. The sample lists a few hundred thousand clones, about three fifths seen once, with 0.8% to 1% in the top ten. Looked up from germline, CDR1 is MNHEY and CDR2 is SVGAGI. The CDR3 sequence is 14 residues long. Unmatched junction bases numbered 10, after V lost 6 bases and J lost 7 bases. These data come from a study of CD8+ T cells in alopecia areata. Study-wide background: At a dose of 5 to 10 mg twice daily, oral tofacitinib was given to treated patients. Overall study results and limits: Clonality exceeded that of normal scalp in lesional scalp, most notably in alopecia totalis/universalis.

Treatment here: oral pan-JAK inhibitor, 5-10 mg twice daily. Those with alopecia areata gave lesional scalp punch biopsies and peripheral blood. The specimen comprised CD4+ T cells sorted from blood, sampled at week 52, from a patient treated with tofacitinib. This chain joins TRBV6-5 and TRBJ2-5; 8 bases are shared with TRBD2. This TCR derives from a human donor with alopecia areata. The CDR3 protein is CASRTRAGEGTQYF. The CDR3 DNA reads as TGTGCCAGCAGAACGAGAGCGGGGGAGGGGACCCAGTACTTC.